This T cell receptor beta chain was retrieved from a study of T cell changes during pregnancy in multiple sclerosis (dated by TCRdb to about 2019). A note on the overall study: Changes in the T cell repertoire over the course of pregnancy were examined in this study in women with multiple sclerosis.

V and J are trimmed by 5 bases and 7 bases, and the gene matches miss 9 bases of the junction. Taken from cysteine to phenylalanine, the CDR3 has 14 residues. Just CDR3 DNA is preserved here, 42 bases in frame from base 1. The germline V gene (reference sequence) provides CDR1 GTSNPN and CDR2 SVGIG. The method was the immunoSEQ multiplex PCR assay. Imported from immuneACCESS, the table was reduced by TCRdb to in-frame sequences with V and J called. These copies leave out some clones; in studies compared against another copy, an unresolved V gene accounts for under half, and the cause of the remainder is not known. The sample table lists 45,000 to 55,000 clones, 88% of them with a count of one. Roughly 1.2% of the sample comes from the top ten. Concerning this clone itself: Its antigen is still unknown. The input lacks base qualities; no much larger clone sits a single base away.

This TCR was sampled from a female donor with multiple sclerosis, enrolled in a pregnancy study. This chain is built from TRBV30 and TRBJ1-4, with 8 junctional bases fitting TRBD1. The sample consisted of CD4+ T cells from peripheral blood mononuclear cells, taken in the second trimester of pregnancy. The DNA reads TGTGCCTGGGGGGACCCAGGGGGCGTTGAAAAACTGTTTTTT. Protein translation: CAWGDPGGVEKLFF.